These 30 T cell receptor beta chains came from one sample sequenced in a study of OX40 agonist ivuxolimab in advanced cancers. Measured with immunoSEQ multiplex PCR; TCRdb has only the in-frame clones, and not every one. The table includes fewer than 85,000 clones, roughly 78% detected once. Specimen: CD4+ or CD8+ T cells sorted from blood, collected in a trial of the OX40 agonist ivuxolimab. The receptors derive from an adult with an advanced solid tumor such as melanoma, head and neck, liver or kidney cancer.

Notes on this clone: Other DNA sequences from this sample encode an identical CDR3 as well. The chain joins TRBV7-9 to TRBJ2-7; the D gene is possibly TRBD2 (5 bases). V dropped 0 bases and J dropped 3 bases, with 9 bases sitting between them. CDR3 length: 14 residues. Germline loops: CDR1 SEHNR, CDR2 FQNEAQ (reference sequence). The CDR3 DNA is TGTGCCAGCAGCTTAGCGGGAGTAAACTACGAGCAGTACTTC. This encodes CASSLAGVNYEQYF.

The chain links TRBV10-2 to TRBJ1-1; D is perhaps TRBD1 (5 bases). Germline-derived CDR1 and CDR2 are WSHSY and SAAADI. The CDR3 spans 17 residues. Trimming removed 2 bases at V and 2 bases at J, with 18 bases between. The CDR3 region is CASSEAGIALINTEAFF. CDR3 bases: TGCGCCAGCAGTGAGGCAGGGATAGCCCTGATTAACACTGAAGCTTTCTTT.

The chain joins TRBV5-1 to TRBJ2-5; TRBD2 matches 8 bases. J lost 3 bases, V lost 2 bases, and 6 bases had no gene match. From germline, CDR1 is SGHRS and CDR2 YFSETQ. The CDR3 extends over 15 amino acids. CDR3 protein: CASSFSGRGEETQYF. CDR3 bases: TGCGCCAGCAGCTTTTCCGGGAGGGGGGAAGAGACCCAGTACTTC. The full variable domain, with the rest looked up from reference TRBV5-1 and TRBJ2-5, is KAGVTQTPRYLIKTRGQQVTLSCSPISGHRSVSWYQQTPGQGLQFLFEYFSETQRNKGNFPGRFSGRQFSNSRSEMNVSTLELGDSALYLCASSFSGRGEETQYFGPGTRLLVL.

This rearrangement joins TRBV5-4 to TRBJ1-2; 10 bases are shared with TRBD1. The CDR3 consists of 14 residues. In germline, CDR1 is SGHNT, CDR2 YYREEE (reference sequence). Unmatched junction bases numbered 7, after V lost 4 bases and J lost 7 bases. The CDR3 loop reads CASSRDRGHRGYTF. The CDR3 region has the DNA TGTGCCAGCAGCCGCGACAGGGGGCATCGTGGCTACACCTTC.

The rearrangement joins TRBV18 to TRBJ1-3; no reliable D call. This CDR3 contains 16 residues. Trimming pared 3 bases from V and 0 bases from J, leaving 12 bases between. CDR1 is KGHSH, CDR2 LQKENI, per germline. CDR3 nucleotide sequence: TGTGCCAGCTCACCCCTAGGGCCTTCCTCTGGAAACACCATATATTTT. It encodes CASSPLGPSSGNTIYF.

This clone occurred once. J is TRBJ1-2 and V is TRBV7-2, with 10 bases matching TRBD1. This CDR3 contains 15 residues. Germline V gene sequence: CDR1 SGHTA, CDR2 FQGNSA. With 3 bases clipped from V and 5 bases from J, the junction kept 6 bases outside the gene matches. CDR3 coding DNA: TGTGCCAGCAGCTTGGCGGGACAGGGGCAATATGGCTACACCTTC. Protein product: CASSLAGQGQYGYTF.

The chain joins TRBV7-2 to TRBJ2-3, with 8 bases matching TRBD2. Germline V gene data show CDR1 as SGHTA and CDR2 as FQGNSA. CDR3 size: 16 residues. Trimming removed 5 bases from V and 2 bases from J; junction bases left unmatched: 9. The CDR3 loop reads CASSNLAGPHTDTQYF. CDR3 coding DNA: TGTGCCAGCAGCAACCTAGCGGGCCCGCACACAGATACGCAGTATTTT.

This clone showed up just once. The rearrangement joins TRBV15 to TRBJ2-7; 10 bases agree with TRBD2. This CDR3 is 20 amino acids long. CDR1 is LNHNV and CDR2 is YYDKDF in the germline V gene (reference sequence). V shed 2 bases, J shed 6 bases, and the junction held 22 bases outside the gene matches. Here the CDR3 DNA reads TGTGCCACCAGCAGACTACCAGGACTAGCGGATACCTACGGTTCGGGCGAGCAGTACTTC. Translating it yields CATSRLPGLADTYGSGEQYF.

V is TRBV6-1 and J is TRBJ1-1; no reliable D call. The germline V gene has CDR1 MNHNS and CDR2 SASEGT. V was cut by 2 bases and J by 4 bases, with 8 bases left in between. The CDR3 has 13 residues. In DNA form, the CDR3 reads TGTGCCAGCAGTGAACTACTGGGCACTGAAGCTTTCTTT. As protein: CASSELLGTEAFF.

This clone was seen a few times. This chain uses TRBV5-4 with TRBJ2-1; TRBD2 matches 10 bases. Trimming at V came to 1 base and at J to 12 bases, leaving 10 bases not matched to a gene. This CDR3 spans 15 amino acids. The germline V gene encodes CDR1 SGHNT and CDR2 YYREEE (reference sequence). CDR3 loop: CASSLRASGGVGQFF. Written as DNA, the CDR3 is TGTGCCAGCAGCTTGCGGGCTAGCGGGGGAGTCGGGCAGTTCTTC.

The gene calls are TRBV7-3 and TRBJ1-1; tentatively, D is TRBD1 (5 bases). CDR3 size: 15 residues. Trimming removed 5 bases at V and 0 bases at J, with 13 bases between. Germline V lookup: CDR1 SGHTA, CDR2 FQGTGA. The CDR3 spells CASSHAGGVNTEAFF. The CDR3 nucleotides read TGTGCCAGCAGCCACGCGGGAGGGGTGAACACTGAAGCTTTCTTT. The full variable domain, completed using reference TRBV7-3 and TRBJ1-1, is GAGVSQTPSNKVTEKGKYVELRCDPISGHTALYWYRQSLGQGPEFLIYFQGTGAADDSGLPNDRFFAVRPEGSVSTLKIQRTERGDSAVYLCASSHAGGVNTEAFFGQGTRLTVV.

The rearrangement uses TRBV19 and TRBJ2-7; the D gene is possibly TRBD2 (7 bases). Germline assignment: CDR1 LNHDA and CDR2 SQIVND (reference sequence). V lost 6 bases and J lost 0, with 15 bases in between. The CDR3 consists of 15 residues. DNA of the CDR3: TGTGCCAGTAGGTTACAGGGAGGGGTCTCCTACGAGCAGTACTTC. Its protein product is CASRLQGGVSYEQYF.

The V and J genes are TRBV27 and TRBJ2-5; 8 bases are shared with TRBD2. The end of the DNA is better explained by TRBJ2-7, so the J call may be wrong. This CDR3 is built from 16 residues. CDR1 and CDR2 from the germline V gene are MNHEY and SMNVEV (reference sequence). The CDR3 is CASAPVGRTSIYEQYF. The CDR3 region has the DNA TGTGCCAGCGCCCCGGTGGGGAGGACTAGCATCTACGAGCAGTACTTC.

There are a few counts of this clone. This sequence joins TRBV11-2 and TRBJ2-1; 8 bases agree with TRBD2. This CDR3 region has 15 residues. Per the germline V gene, CDR1 is SGHAT and CDR2 is FQNNGV. J lost 7 bases, V lost 7 bases, and 12 bases had no gene match. CDR3 sequence (DNA): TGTGCCAGCACCGCCGGGGGGGCTGGAAGGAATGAGCAGTTCTTC. It translates to CASTAGGAGRNEQFF.

The gene calls are TRBV28 and TRBJ2-6, with 7 bases matching TRBD2. V dropped 5 bases and J dropped 0; count of bases not matched to a gene: 10. Per germline, CDR1 MDHEN and CDR2 SYDVKM. The CDR3 has 18 residues. Here the CDR3 reads CASSPPTGGGSGANVLTF. The CDR3 nucleotides read TGTGCCAGCAGTCCACCAACGGGAGGCGGCTCTGGGGCCAACGTCCTGACTTTC. The complete variable domain, with remaining parts taken from reference TRBV28 and TRBJ2-6, reads DVKVTQSSRYLVKRTGEKVFLECVQDMDHENMFWYRQDPGLGLRLIYFSYDVKMKEKGDIPEGYSVSREKKERFSLILESASTNQTSMYLCASSPPTGGGSGANVLTFGAGSRLTVL.

The rearrangement links TRBV10-3 to TRBJ1-2, with 12 nucleotides matching TRBD1. CDR3 length: 14 residues. The germline V gene encodes CDR1 ENHRY and CDR2 SYGVKD. The J segment lost 4 bases and the V segment lost 7 bases, leaving 4 bases of the junction unmatched. CDR3 nucleotides: TGTGCCATCACCCCGGGACAGGGGGCCTATGGCTACACCTTC. Its protein is CAITPGQGAYGYTF.

This chain uses TRBV6-1 with TRBJ2-1; 11 bases are shared with TRBD2. The CDR3 has 13 residues. Per the germline V gene, CDR1 is MNHNS and CDR2 is SASEGT. V gave up 7 bases and J gave up 7 bases; unmatched junction bases: 3. DNA for the CDR3: TGTGCCAGCAAGCTAGCGGGAGGAAATGAGCAGTTCTTC. Encoded protein: CASKLAGGNEQFF.

The V and J genes are TRBV28 and TRBJ2-7, with TRBD1 as a possible D gene (5 bases). V lost 4 bases, J lost 5 bases, and 15 bases lay in between. Germline V lookup: CDR1 MDHEN, CDR2 SYDVKM. This CDR3 spans 14 amino acids. The CDR3 sequence is CASSSPQDYHEQYF. CDR3 nucleotide sequence: TGTGCCAGCAGTTCCCCACAGGATTATCACGAGCAGTACTTC. The complete variable domain, with remaining parts taken from reference TRBV28 and TRBJ2-7, reads DVKVTQSSRYLVKRTGEKVFLECVQDMDHENMFWYRQDPGLGLRLIYFSYDVKMKEKGDIPEGYSVSREKKERFSLILESASTNQTSMYLCASSSPQDYHEQYFGPGTRLTVT.

In its sample, this clone was seen once. This rearrangement joins TRBV5-1 to TRBJ2-1, with 8 positions matching TRBD2. The CDR3 length is 15 residues. The V segment lost 5 bases and the J segment 8 bases; nucleotides outside the gene matches: 12. The germline V gene has CDR1 SGHRS and CDR2 YFSETQ. The CDR3, as DNA: TGCGCCAGCAGTGAAACGGGGGGGCCGTACGATGAGCAGTTCTTC. Amino acid sequence: CASSETGGPYDEQFF.

This clone is medium-sized (0.01 to 0.1%) within its sample. This rearrangement joins TRBV13 to TRBJ1-2, with 7 nucleotides matching TRBD1. The CDR3 has 12 amino acids. V was pared by 4 bases and J by 8 bases, with 4 bases of the junction left unmatched. In germline, CDR1 is PRHDT, CDR2 FYEKMQ (reference sequence). CDR3 nucleotides: TGTGCCAGCAGCTCCGGGGACAGCGGCTACACCTTC. It yields the protein CASSSGDSGYTF.

V usage is TRBV7-2 and J usage is TRBJ2-1, with a possible D match to TRBD2 (6 bases). The CDR3 length is 14 residues. The V gene lost 1 base and the J gene lost 6 bases, with 10 bases spanning the gap. CDR1 is SGHTA, CDR2 FQGNSA, per germline. This CDR3 reads CASSLGGLSNEQFF. CDR3 DNA: TGTGCCAGCAGCTTAGGGGGACTCTCCAATGAGCAGTTCTTC. The full variable domain, with the rest looked up from reference TRBV7-2 and TRBJ2-1, is GAGVSQSPSNKVTEKGKDVELRCDPISGHTALYWYRQSLGQGLEFLIYFQGNSAPDKSGLPSDRFSAERTGGSVSTLTIQRTQQEDSAVYLCASSLGGLSNEQFFGPGTRLTVL.

The chain employs TRBV4-2 and TRBJ2-3; TRBD2 matches 9 bases. Per germline, CDR1 LGHNA and CDR2 YNFKEQ. There are 17 residues in the CDR3. The junction had 8 bases not matched to a gene; V was cut back by 0 bases and J by 4 bases. CDR3 sequence: CASSQEGGGRASDTQYF. For the CDR3, the DNA is TGTGCCAGCAGCCAAGAAGGTGGCGGGAGGGCCTCAGATACGCAGTATTTT.

The V call is TRBV29-1, the J call TRBJ1-1, with a tentative D call TRBD1 (6 bases). Trimming left V 4 bases short and J 0 bases short, with 15 bases between. In germline, CDR1 is SQVTM, CDR2 ANQGSEA. There are 15 residues in the CDR3. The CDR3 bases are TGCAGCGTTGCTCCATCGGGACAAATGAACACTGAAGCTTTCTTT. The encoded protein is CSVAPSGQMNTEAFF. Looking up the rest from reference TRBV29-1 and TRBJ1-1 gives the full variable domain: SAVISQKPSRDICQRGTSLTIQCQVDSQVTMMFWYRQQPGQSLTLIATANQGSEATYESGFVIDKFPISRPNLTFSTLTVSNMSPEDSSIYLCSVAPSGQMNTEAFFGQGTRLTVV.

The chain couples TRBV28 to TRBJ1-1, with D hard to call. Germline values: CDR1 MDHEN, CDR2 SYDVKM. Trimming shortened V by 3 bases and J by 4 bases, and 18 bases separated the two germline ends. CDR3 size: 16 residues. Here the CDR3 reads CASSFFGPAVGTEAFF. The CDR3 DNA reads TGTGCCAGCAGTTTCTTCGGCCCCGCAGTGGGCACTGAAGCTTTCTTT.

The chain recombines TRBV9 with TRBJ2-7, with 7 bases lining up with TRBD2. This CDR3 is built from 13 residues. In germline, CDR1 is SGDLS, CDR2 YYNGEE. V shed 2 bases, J shed 6 bases, and the junction held 5 bases outside the gene matches. The CDR3 region is CASSVYGEGEQYF. The CDR3 nucleotides are TGTGCCAGCAGCGTTTACGGGGAGGGCGAGCAGTACTTC.

The genes are TRBV28 and TRBJ2-5; tentatively, D is TRBD2 (5 bases). Trimming took off 8 bases at V and 3 bases at J, with 19 bases between the two ends. Germline-derived CDR1 and CDR2 are MDHEN and SYDVKM. This CDR3 has 15 amino acids. CDR3 sequence: CASGPAGTDEETQYF. The CDR3 DNA follows: TGTGCCAGCGGCCCGGCGGGTACGGACGAAGAGACCCAGTACTTC.

This clone has just a few counts. The chain couples TRBV7-2 to TRBJ2-7; 9 nucleotides agree with TRBD1. There are 15 residues in the CDR3. Germline V gene sequence: CDR1 SGHTA, CDR2 FQGNSA. Germline trimming cut 4 bases from V and 2 bases from J; bases unmatched to any gene: 6. The CDR3 region has the DNA TGTGCCAGCAGCTCGACAGGGGGTGGGACCTACGAGCAGTACTTC. This codes for CASSSTGGGTYEQYF.

This clone occurred once. This rearrangement joins TRBV2 to TRBJ2-7; perhaps D is TRBD1 or TRBD2 (5 bases each). Germline V gene lookup returns CDR1 SNHLY and CDR2 FYNNEI. The length of the CDR3 is 15 residues. V dropped 2 bases and J dropped 1 base, with 12 bases sitting between them. The CDR3 region has the DNA TGTGCCAGCAGTGAACTTCCGGGGCGATCCTACGAGCAGTACTTC. Residues: CASSELPGRSYEQYF.

This clone was seen only once. V gene TRBV6-7 combines with J gene TRBJ2-7, with TRBD1 as a possible D gene (6 bases). TRBV6-7 is noted as an ORF with a role that remains uncertain. The CDR3 is made up of 13 amino acids. V was shortened by 10 bases and J by 3 bases, with 16 bases between the two germline ends. The CDR3 spells CAIIVQGRYEQYF. The CDR3 region has the DNA TGTGCCATTATCGTCCAGGGGCGCTACGAGCAGTACTTC.

The rearrangement links TRBV18 to TRBJ2-7; D remains unclear. This CDR3 has 14 residues. Germline V gene data show CDR1 as KGHSH and CDR2 as LQKENI. Trimming removed 3 bases at V and 2 bases at J, with 11 bases between. The CDR3 DNA is TGTGCCAGCTCACCGTCGACTTTTACCTACGAGCAGTACTTC. Amino acid sequence: CASSPSTFTYEQYF.